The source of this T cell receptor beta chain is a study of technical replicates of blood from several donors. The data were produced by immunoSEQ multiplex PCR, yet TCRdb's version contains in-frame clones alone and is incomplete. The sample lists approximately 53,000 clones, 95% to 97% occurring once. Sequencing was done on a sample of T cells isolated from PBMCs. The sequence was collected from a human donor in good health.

CDR3 sequence: CASSQDLGQPYEQYF. The CDR3 DNA is TGCGCCAGCAGCCAAGACCTCGGACAGCCCTACGAGCAGTACTTC. V is TRBV4-3 and J is TRBJ2-7, with D possibly being TRBD1 (6 bases). The CDR3 is made up of 15 amino acids. The V gene lost 0 bases and the J gene lost 2 bases, with 11 bases spanning the gap. CDR1 LGHNA and CDR2 YSLEER come from the germline V gene.